These 11 T cell receptor beta chains were sequenced from one sample in a study of T cells in Graves' hyperthyroidism and ophthalmopathy. TCR beta CDR3 regions were amplified from RNA transcripts. HTBI primers were employed in a first-round RT-PCR of the TCR CDR3. TCRdb redid the calling of the multiplex PCR reads with MiXCR, one entry per CDR3 protein. Among tens of thousands of distinct CDR3 sequences listed, nearly 45% were seen once. The sample consisted of blood. Receptor source: a woman aged 25 to 45 with Graves' hyperthyroidism.

This clonotype is labeled as medium-sized. V usage is TRBV10-1 and J usage is TRBJ2-1, with TRBD1 matching over 9 bases. Germline CDR1 WNHNN, CDR2 SYGVQD (reference sequence). This CDR3 comprises 16 residues. The trim removed 2 bases at V and 8 bases at J, leaving 10 bases unmatched. The DNA for the CDR3 is TGCGCCAGCAGTGAGGACAGGGGGGGACAAAACGATGAGCAGTTCTTC. This sequence encodes CASSEDRGGQNDEQFF.

As regards this clonotype: Compared with germline, one end of the junction differs, possibly owing to a read error. The rearrangement links TRBV5-4 to TRBJ2-2, with D tentatively TRBD2 (6 bases). Germline V lookup: CDR1 SGHNT, CDR2 YYREEE (reference sequence). This CDR3 has 16 amino acids. CDR3 protein: CAGSFSSARNTGELFF. The CDR3 DNA reads as TGTGCCGGCAGCTTCTCTAGCGCACGAAACACCGGGGAGCTGTTTTTT. Supplemented by reference TRBV5-4 and TRBJ2-2, the full variable domain reads ETGVTQSPTHLIKTRGQQVTLRCSSQSGHNTVSWYQQALGQGPQFIFQYYREEENGRGNFPPRFSGLQFPNYSSELNVNALELDDSALYLCAGSFSSARNTGELFFGEGSRLTVL.

This rearrangement joins TRBV13 to TRBJ2-5; no definite D call. Trimming pared 0 bases from V and 4 bases from J, leaving 12 bases between. The CDR3 is made up of 15 amino acids. The germline gives CDR1 PRHDT, CDR2 FYEKMQ (reference sequence). The CDR3 protein is CASSLGRTSRETQYF. As DNA, the CDR3 is TGTGCCAGCAGCTTAGGCCGCACCTCGAGAGAGACCCAGTACTTC.

This sequence joins TRBV29-1 and TRBJ1-2, with unresolved D. V shed 4 bases and J shed 2 bases, with 14 bases lying between them. The CDR3 is 14 amino acids. Germline V gives CDR1 SQVTM, CDR2 ANQGSEA. CDR3 DNA sequence: TGCAGCGTTGCTCGAGGCAGTACCAACTATGGCTACACCTTC. Its protein product is CSVARGSTNYGYTF.

The J gene is TRBJ2-3, the V gene TRBV7-2, with D uncertain. The CDR3 is made up of 14 amino acids. V lost 5 bases, J lost 0 bases, and 9 bases lay in between. Germline loops: CDR1 SGHTA, CDR2 FQGNSA. In DNA form, the CDR3 reads TGTGCCAGCAGCACCACGACTAGCACAGATACGCAGTATTTT. Translation gives CASSTTTSTDTQYF.

This clonotype showed up many times. CDR3 protein: CASSDFDHYGYTF. In DNA, the CDR3 is TGTGCCAGCAGCGACTTCGACCACTATGGCTACACCTTC. This chain joins TRBV5-6 and TRBJ1-2; D remains ambiguous. There are 13 residues in the CDR3. Trimming stripped 4 bases from V and 3 bases from J, with 10 bases between. CDR1 is SGHDT and CDR2 is YYEEEE in the germline V gene. Complete variable domain (other parts from reference TRBV5-6 and TRBJ1-2): DAGVTQSPTHLIKTRGQQVTLRCSPKSGHDTVSWYQQALGQGPQFIFQYYEEEERQRGNFPDRFSGHQFPNYSSELNVNALLLGDSALYLCASSDFDHYGYTFGSGTRLTVV.

A word on this clonotype: Possible read error: a much larger clone is one base away. The CDR3 does not end in the conserved phenylalanine or tryptophan, so this is likely a read error. The J gene is TRBJ1-3, the V gene TRBV4-2; D is undetermined. This CDR3 is built from 11 residues. Germline V gene sequence: CDR1 LGHNA, CDR2 YNFKEQ. V was trimmed by 1 base and J by 11 bases, leaving 6 bases between them. CDR3 bases: TGTGCCAGCAGCCAAGTTGGCTCCATATATCTT. Translated: CASSQVGSIYL.

V usage is TRBV19 and J usage is TRBJ2-1, with D unresolved. The CDR3 consists of 13 residues. Deletions cut 5 bases from V and 5 bases from J, with 10 bases between. Germline loops: CDR1 LNHDA, CDR2 SQIVND (reference sequence). CDR3 coding DNA: TGTGCCAGTAGTCTAGGATTCCACAATGAGCAGTTCTTC. This encodes CASSLGFHNEQFF.

This clonotype was picked up many times. The CDR3 here is CAWSVLNNNQPQHF. CDR3 DNA sequence: TGTGCCTGGAGTGTACTGAATAACAATCAGCCCCAGCATTTT. The chain couples TRBV30 to TRBJ1-5; no firm D call. V lost 0 bases to trimming and J lost 3 bases, with 9 bases between them. Germline V gene data show CDR1 as GTSNPN and CDR2 as SVGIG (reference sequence). CDR3 size: 14 residues.

Ten or more counts support this clonotype. This chain uses TRBV12-3 or TRBV12-4 with TRBJ2-1; 10 bases agree with TRBD2. V was clipped by 3 bases and J by 7 bases; unmatched bases: 6. The CDR3 has 15 residues. The CDR3 DNA is TGTGCCAGCAGTTTCCCAGCGGGAGGGAGAAATGAGCAGTTCTTC. Translated: CASSFPAGGRNEQFF.

In its sample, this clonotype was seen many times. The genes are TRBV28 and TRBJ2-7, with TRBD2 matching over 7 bases. This CDR3 is built from 15 residues. Germline CDR1 reads MDHEN; CDR2 reads SYDVKM. The trim removed 7 bases at V and 2 bases at J, leaving 11 bases unmatched. CDR3 sequence reads: CASTPVASGTYEQYF. CDR3 DNA sequence: TGTGCCAGCACCCCGGTGGCTAGCGGAACCTACGAGCAGTACTTC. Full variable domain (outside the CDR3, taken from reference TRBV28 and TRBJ2-7): DVKVTQSSRYLVKRTGEKVFLECVQDMDHENMFWYRQDPGLGLRLIYFSYDVKMKEKGDIPEGYSVSREKKERFSLILESASTNQTSMYLCASTPVASGTYEQYFGPGTRLTVT.